The present T cell receptor (beta chain) was sequenced within a study of blood T cell repertoires in COVID-19 (dated by TCRdb to about 2020). At the level of the whole study: Samples from collaborators originated in the United States, Italy and Spain and spanned both the acute and convalescent phases of COVID-19. The prospective study material was composed of cDNA or gDNA derived from T cells, B-cell-depleted T cells, or PBMCs. Subjects who had been exposed to COVID-19, were actively infected with it, or had recovered from it provided the deeply sampled blood TCRbeta repertoires that made up the dataset. The repertoires were released in a freely available public database meant as a resource for research on the immune response to SARS-CoV-2. Samples came from the ongoing ImmuneRACE study (first 160 participants) plus 1,254 subjects from 6 global collaborators. A de-identified subject ID, COVID-19 status, age in years and sex were almost always included in the sample metadata. HLA class I and class II types, where available, came from metadata supplied by the sample provider rather than from assay-based typing. The research as a whole found: How much clinical and demographic metadata was included differed by source and by participant, and the metadata was provided uncurated.

The CDR1 and CDR2 encoded by the germline V gene (reference sequence) are LGHDT and YNNKEL. The trim is 3 bases for V and 7 bases for J, with a gap of 15 bases between the germline ends. The cysteine opens and the phenylalanine closes a CDR3 of 14 amino acids. The CDR3 DNA has 42 bases and is translated from base 1. With regard to this clone: Its antigen remains unidentified. Base quality data are lacking; no much larger clone is found one base away.

Participants in the prospective study were enrolled through a virtual design, were aged roughly 18 to 100 years, and lived in approximately 25 United States geographic areas. In the prospective study, cohorts were assigned on the basis of participant-reported clinical history obtained from a screening survey and a study questionnaire. For ImmuneRACE Cohort 3, a participant was defined as recovered based on two consecutive negative NP/OP PCR tests, clearance by a healthcare professional, or resolution of symptoms. Mobile phlebotomists in the prospective study collected whole blood, serum and a nasopharyngeal or oropharyngeal swab from every participant. Participants in the prospective study had the option to provide additional blood draws and questionnaires over a roughly two-month period. Before DNA extraction, prospective study blood samples were shipped either frozen or at room temperature. The immunoSEQ Assay, a bias-controlled multiplex PCR, was used to amplify TCRbeta CDR3 regions from genomic DNA. In the original analysis: Within the assay, amplification of reference gene primers was used to estimate how many nucleated cells each sample contained. To quantify the absolute abundance of each unique TCRbeta CDR3 rearrangement, sequence reads were collapsed and filtered. For each sample, productive Simpson clonality was calculated as the square root of Simpson's diversity index across productive rearrangements. What TCRdb holds here is the immuneACCESS table cut down to in-frame rearrangements. Part of the clones is not present; checked against another copy, under half of the missing clones reflect an unresolved V gene, and the others are unexplained. V and J calls and clone size are copied from that table; D and trimming were computed from the DNA. For this sample there are some 230,000 clones; roughly 79% appear just once. The ten largest clones capture approximately 15% of the sample.

The source material was PBMCs or T cells enriched from blood (not recorded which). This TCR was sampled from a man aged 35 to 55 who had recovered from COVID-19. The chain is encoded by TRBV3-1 (or the pseudogene TRBV3-2) joined to TRBJ2-5; D gene: possibly TRBD2, on 6 matching bases. The nucleotide sequence reads TGTGCCAGCAGCCATGGCCCTAGCGAGGGGACCCAGTACTTC. Translated, it reads CASSHGPSEGTQYF.